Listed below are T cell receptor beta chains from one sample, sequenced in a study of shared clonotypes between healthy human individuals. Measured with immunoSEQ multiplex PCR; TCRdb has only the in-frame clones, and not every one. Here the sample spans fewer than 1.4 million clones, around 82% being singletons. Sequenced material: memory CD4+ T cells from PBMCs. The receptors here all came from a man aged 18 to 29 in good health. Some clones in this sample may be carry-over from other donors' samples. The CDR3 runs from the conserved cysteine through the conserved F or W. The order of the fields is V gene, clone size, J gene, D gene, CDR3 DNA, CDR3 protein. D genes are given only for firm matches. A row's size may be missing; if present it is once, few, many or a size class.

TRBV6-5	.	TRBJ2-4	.	TGTGCCAGCAGTTTGAGGGAGAGCGGAGGGGGGGACATTCAGTACTTC	CASSLRESGGGDIQYF
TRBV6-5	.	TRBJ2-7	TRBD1	TGTGCCAGCAGTTACTCTTACAGGGGCTCCTACGAGCAGTACTTC	CASSYSYRGSYEQYF
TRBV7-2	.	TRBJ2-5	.	TGTGCCAGCAGCTTAGGAGGCAGCCAAGAGACCCAGTACTTC	CASSLGGSQETQYF
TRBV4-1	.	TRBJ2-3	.	TGCGCCAGCAGCCCCCCAAGAGGTCGCAGAGGGACAGATACGCAGTATTTT	CASSPPRGRRGTDTQYF
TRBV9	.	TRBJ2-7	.	TGTGCCAGCAGCGTGGACCTTAAGTCCTACGAGCAGTACTTC	CASSVDLKSYEQYF
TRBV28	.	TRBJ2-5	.	TGTGCCAGCAGTTTATTTGGGACCCAAGAGACCCAGTACTTC	CASSLFGTQETQYF
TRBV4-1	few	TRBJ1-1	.	TGCGCCAGCAGCCAGACAGGGAACACTGAAGCTTTCTTT	CASSQTGNTEAFF
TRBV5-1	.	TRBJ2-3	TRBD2	TGCGCCAGCAGCTTTAGCGGGGACACAGATACGCAGTATTTT	CASSFSGDTDTQYF
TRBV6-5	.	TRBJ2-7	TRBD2	TGTGCCAGCAGCCCTAGCGGGCAAGGGGGGGGTCTTATTTACTTC	CASSPSGQGGGLIYF
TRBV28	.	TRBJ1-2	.	TGTGCCAGCACCCCCCCGAGGGGCTATGGCTACACCTTC	CASTPPRGYGYTF